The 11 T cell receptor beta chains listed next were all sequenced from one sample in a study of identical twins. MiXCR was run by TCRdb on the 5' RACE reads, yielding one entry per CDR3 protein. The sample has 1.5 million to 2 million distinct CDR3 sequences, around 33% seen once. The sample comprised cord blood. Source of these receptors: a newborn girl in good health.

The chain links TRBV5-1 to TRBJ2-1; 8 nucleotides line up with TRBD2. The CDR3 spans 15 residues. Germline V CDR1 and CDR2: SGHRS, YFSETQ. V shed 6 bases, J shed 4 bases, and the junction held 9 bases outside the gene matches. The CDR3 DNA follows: TGCGCCAGCAAAATGGGACTAGGCCTTTACAATGAGCAGTTCTTC. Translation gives CASKMGLGLYNEQFF.

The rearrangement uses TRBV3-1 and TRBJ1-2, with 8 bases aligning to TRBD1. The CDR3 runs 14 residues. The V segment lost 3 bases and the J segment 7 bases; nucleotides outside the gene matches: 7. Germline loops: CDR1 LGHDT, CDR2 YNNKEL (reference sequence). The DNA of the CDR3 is TGTGCCAGCAGCCAGGGCAGGGGGCTGTCTGGCTACACCTTC. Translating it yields CASSQGRGLSGYTF.

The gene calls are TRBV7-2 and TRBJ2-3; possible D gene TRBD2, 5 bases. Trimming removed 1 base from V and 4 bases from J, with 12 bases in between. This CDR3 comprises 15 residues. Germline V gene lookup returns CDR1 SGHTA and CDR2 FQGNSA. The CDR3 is CASSLGLGSPDTQYF. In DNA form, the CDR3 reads TGTGCCAGCAGCTTAGGGCTTGGGAGCCCAGATACGCAGTATTTT.

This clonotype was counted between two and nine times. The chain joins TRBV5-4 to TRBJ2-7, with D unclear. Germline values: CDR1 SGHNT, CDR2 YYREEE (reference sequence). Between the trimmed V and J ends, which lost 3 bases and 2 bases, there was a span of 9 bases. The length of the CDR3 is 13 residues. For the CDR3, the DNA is TGTGCCAGCAGCTCGACAAGAACCTACGAGCAGTACTTC. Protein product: CASSSTRTYEQYF.

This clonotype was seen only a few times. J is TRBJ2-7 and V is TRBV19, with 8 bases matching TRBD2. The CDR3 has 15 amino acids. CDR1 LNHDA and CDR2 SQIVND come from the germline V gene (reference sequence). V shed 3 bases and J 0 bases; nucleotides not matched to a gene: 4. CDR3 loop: CASSIRSGSSYEQYF. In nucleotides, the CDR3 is TGTGCCAGTAGTATTAGGAGCGGGAGCTCCTACGAGCAGTACTTC.

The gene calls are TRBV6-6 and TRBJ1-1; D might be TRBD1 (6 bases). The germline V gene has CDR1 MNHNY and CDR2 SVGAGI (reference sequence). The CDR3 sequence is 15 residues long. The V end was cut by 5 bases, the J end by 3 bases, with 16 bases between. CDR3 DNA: TGTGCCAGCAGTAAGCTTAGAGGGGGAGACACTGAAGCTTTCTTT. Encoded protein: CASSKLRGGDTEAFF.

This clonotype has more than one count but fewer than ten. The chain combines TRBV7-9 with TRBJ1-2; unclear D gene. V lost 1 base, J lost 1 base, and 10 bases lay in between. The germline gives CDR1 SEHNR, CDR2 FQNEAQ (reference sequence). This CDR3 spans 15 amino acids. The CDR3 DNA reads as TGTGCCAGCAGCTTAGACAGACTACTTAACTATGGCTACACCTTC. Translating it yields CASSLDRLLNYGYTF.

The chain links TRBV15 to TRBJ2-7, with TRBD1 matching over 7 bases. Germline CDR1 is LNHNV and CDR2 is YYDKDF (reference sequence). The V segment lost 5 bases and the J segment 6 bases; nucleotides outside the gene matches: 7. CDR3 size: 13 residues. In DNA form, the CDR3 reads TGTGCCACCAGCGGGAAAAGACAGGGCGAGCAGTACTTC. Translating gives CATSGKRQGEQYF.

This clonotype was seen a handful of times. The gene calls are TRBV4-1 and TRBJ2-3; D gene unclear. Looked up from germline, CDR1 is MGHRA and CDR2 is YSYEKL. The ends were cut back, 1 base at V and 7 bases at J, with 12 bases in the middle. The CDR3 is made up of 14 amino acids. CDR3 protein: CASSQVGLGYTQYF. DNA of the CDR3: TGCGCCAGCAGCCAAGTGGGTTTGGGGTATACGCAGTATTTT.

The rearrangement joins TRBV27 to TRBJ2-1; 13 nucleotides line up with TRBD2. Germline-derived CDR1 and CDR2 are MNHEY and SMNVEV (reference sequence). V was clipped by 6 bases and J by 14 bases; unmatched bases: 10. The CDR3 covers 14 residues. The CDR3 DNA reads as TGTGCCAGCAGAGGCCCGACTAGCGGGGGGTTGGAGTTCTTC. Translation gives CASRGPTSGGLEFF.

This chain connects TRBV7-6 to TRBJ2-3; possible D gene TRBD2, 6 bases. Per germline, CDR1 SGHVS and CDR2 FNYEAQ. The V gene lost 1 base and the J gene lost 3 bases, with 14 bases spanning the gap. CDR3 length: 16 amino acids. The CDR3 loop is CASSLGASVGTDTQYF. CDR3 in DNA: TGTGCCAGCAGCTTAGGGGCTAGCGTGGGTACAGATACGCAGTATTTT.